A selection of T cell receptor beta chains follows, all from one sample in a study of early T cells in non-severe SARS-CoV-2 infection. TCRdb itself ran the 5' RACE reads through MiXCR, one entry per CDR3 protein. The sample consists of tens of thousands of distinct CDR3 sequences, over 11% of them appearing once. Sequenced input: whole blood. The receptors come from an adult who was a healthcare worker with PCR-confirmed SARS-CoV-2 infection or an uninfected control (not recorded which). CDR3s include the opening cysteine and the closing phenylalanine or tryptophan. The order of the fields is CDR3 protein, CDR3 DNA, V gene, D gene, clone size, J gene. The D gene is left open where the match is weak. Clone size is shown for a subset of rows, as once, few, many or a class of expanded clone.

CDR3: CASSLGLAGELKLFF
DNA: TGTGCCAGCAGCTTAGGTTTGGCCGGGGAGTTGAAACTGTTTTTT
V: TRBV7-8
D: .
size: few
J: TRBJ1-4

CDR3: CASSLAGLAGSSYNEQFF
DNA: TGTGCCAGCAGCTTAGCGGGGCTAGCGGGAAGCTCCTACAATGAGCAGTTCTTC
V: TRBV7-6
D: TRBD2
size: .
J: TRBJ2-1

CDR3: CASSQDRRGSGELFF
DNA: TGTGCCAGCAGCCAGGACAGGAGAGGGAGCGGGGAGCTGTTTTTT
V: TRBV12-3/TRBV12-4
D: TRBD1
size: few
J: TRBJ2-2

CDR3: CASTPTSGSSELSF
DNA: TGTGCCAGCACCCCTACTAGCGGCTCCTCGGAGCTGTCTTTT
V: TRBV3-1
D: TRBD2
size: .
J: TRBJ2-2

CDR3: CASSYDGVNEQFF
DNA: TGTGCCAGCAGTTATGACGGTGTCAATGAGCAGTTCTTC
V: TRBV6-5
D: .
size: many
J: TRBJ2-1

CDR3: CASGLGLRQGASEKLFF
DNA: TGTGCTAGTGGTTTGGGCCTTCGACAGGGGGCGAGTGAAAAACTGTTTTTT
V: TRBV12-5
D: TRBD1
size: many
J: TRBJ1-4

CDR3: CANPGTSGGPSTDTQYF
DNA: TGTGCCAATCCCGGGACTAGCGGGGGCCCTAGCACAGATACGCAGTATTTT
V: TRBV6-2/TRBV6-3
D: TRBD2
size: .
J: TRBJ2-3

CDR3: CASSQAGLLGYGYTF
DNA: TGCGCCAGCAGCCAAGCGGGACTACTGGGCTATGGCTACACCTTC
V: TRBV4-1
D: .
size: few
J: TRBJ1-2

CDR3: CASRTRAGLYEQYF
DNA: TGCGCCAGCAGAACAAGGGCAGGTTTGTACGAGCAGTACTTC
V: TRBV4-1
D: .
size: many
J: TRBJ2-7

CDR3: CASSSGQGASNQPQHF
DNA: TGTGCCAGCAGCTCCGGACAGGGGGCAAGCAATCAGCCCCAGCATTTT
V: TRBV7-9
D: TRBD1
size: many
J: TRBJ1-5

CDR3: CASSDLLVAGLQYDTEQFF
DNA: TGTGCCAGCAGCGACTTGTTAGTAGCGGGTCTTCAGTATGACACTGAGCAGTTCTTC
V: TRBV14
D: TRBD2
size: many
J: TRBJ2-1

CDR3: CSVLDSYEQFF
DNA: TGCAGCGTCTTGGACAGCTATGAGCAGTTCTTC
V: TRBV29-1
D: .
size: few
J: TRBJ2-1

CDR3: CASSLMGLTDTQYF
DNA: TGTGCCAGCAGCTTAATGGGCTTGACAGATACGCAGTATTTT
V: TRBV7-9
D: .
size: few
J: TRBJ2-3

CDR3: CASRGLAGGTDTQYF
DNA: TGTGCCAGCAGGGGGCTAGCGGGGGGCACAGATACGCAGTATTTT
V: TRBV12-3/TRBV12-4
D: TRBD2
size: .
J: TRBJ2-3

CDR3: CSVLGEGPIGAEAFF
DNA: TGCAGTGTCCTCGGGGAAGGGCCGATCGGGGCTGAAGCTTTCTTT
V: TRBV20-1
D: .
size: few
J: TRBJ1-1

CDR3: CASSTGVTDTQYF
DNA: TGCGCCAGCAGTACGGGAGTCACAGATACGCAGTATTTT
V: TRBV10-1
D: .
size: many
J: TRBJ2-3

CDR3: CASSGGLSSTDTQYF
DNA: TGTGCCAGCAGCGGGGGACTGTCGAGCACAGATACGCAGTATTTT
V: TRBV7-3
D: .
size: few
J: TRBJ2-3

CDR3: CASSVLGRNQPQHF
DNA: TGTGCCAGCAGCGTCCTGGGGCGGAATCAGCCCCAGCATTTT
V: TRBV7-8
D: .
size: many
J: TRBJ1-5

CDR3: CASSPRTGWDSPLHF
DNA: TGTGCCAGCAGTCCCCGGACAGGATGGGATTCACCCCTCCACTTT
V: TRBV6-6
D: TRBD1
size: .
J: TRBJ1-6

CDR3: CSVGQVPYEQYF
DNA: TGCAGCGTGGGACAGGTCCCCTACGAGCAGTACTTC
V: TRBV29-1
D: TRBD1
size: .
J: TRBJ2-7

CDR3: CASSTGTYYEQYF
DNA: TGTGCCAGCAGCACCGGGACATATTATGAGCAGTACTTC
V: TRBV7-9
D: .
size: few
J: TRBJ2-7

CDR3: CATSDFREQTYNEQFF
DNA: TGTGCCACCAGTGATTTTCGAGAACAGACTTACAATGAGCAGTTCTTC
V: TRBV24-1
D: .
size: once
J: TRBJ2-1

CDR3: CASSQDNPTSGYNEQFF
DNA: TGTGCCAGCAGCCAAGATAACCCGACTAGCGGATACAATGAGCAGTTCTTC
V: TRBV3-1
D: TRBD2
size: few
J: TRBJ2-1

CDR3: CASSERHGRAVPPGYEQYF
DNA: TGTGCCAGCAGTGAACGTCACGGGAGGGCCGTCCCCCCGGGCTACGAGCAGTACTTC
V: TRBV6-1
D: TRBD2
size: many
J: TRBJ2-7

CDR3: CASSPGQAGVHEQYF
DNA: TGCGCCAGCAGCCCGGGACAGGCGGGGGTCCACGAGCAGTACTTC
V: TRBV5-1
D: .
size: few
J: TRBJ2-7

CDR3: CASSYGDRVGEAFF
DNA: TGTGCCAGCAGTTATGGTGACAGGGTTGGTGAAGCTTTCTTT
V: TRBV6-5
D: TRBD1
size: .
J: TRBJ1-1

CDR3: CASSLAQLSPVGTDTQYF
DNA: TGCGCCAGCAGCTTAGCCCAACTATCCCCGGTGGGTACAGATACGCAGTATTTT
V: TRBV5-1
D: .
size: many
J: TRBJ2-3

CDR3: CASSPRPPRDTTLVRGYTF
DNA: TGTGCCAGCTCACCACGACCACCGAGGGACACGACCCTCGTACGCGGCTACACCTTC
V: TRBV18
D: .
size: few
J: TRBJ1-2

CDR3: CASSVVGNSRPLHF
DNA: TGTGCCAGCAGCGTTGTAGGGAATTCCCGGCCCCTCCACTTT
V: TRBV9
D: .
size: .
J: TRBJ1-6

CDR3: CASSTTPGLLNYEQYF
DNA: TGTGCCAGCAGCACGACACCGGGATTACTTAACTACGAGCAGTACTTC
V: TRBV7-9
D: .
size: many
J: TRBJ2-7

CDR3: CASSLTIEGEQYF
DNA: TGTGCCAGCAGCTTAACGATAGAGGGCGAGCAGTACTTC
V: TRBV7-3
D: .
size: .
J: TRBJ2-7

CDR3: CASSVAGTAPSEQYF
DNA: TGTGCCAGCAGCGTAGCTGGGACAGCCCCTTCCGAGCAGTACTTC
V: TRBV9
D: TRBD1
size: .
J: TRBJ2-7

CDR3: CASSAGTSGSTDTQYF
DNA: TGTGCCAGCAGTGCAGGGACTAGCGGGTCCACAGATACGCAGTATTTT
V: TRBV25-1
D: TRBD2
size: few
J: TRBJ2-3

CDR3: CASSQTAWDRSYEQYF
DNA: TGTGCCAGCAGCCAAACCGCTTGGGACAGATCTTACGAGCAGTACTTC
V: TRBV14
D: TRBD1
size: .
J: TRBJ2-7

CDR3: CASSPGARELGTDTQYF
DNA: TGTGCCAGCAGCCCGGGGGCGAGGGAACTTGGCACAGATACGCAGTATTTT
V: TRBV7-9
D: .
size: few
J: TRBJ2-3

CDR3: CASTLLHAGSGYGYTF
DNA: TGTGCCAGTACCCTACTCCACGCGGGGTCCGGCTATGGCTACACCTTC
V: TRBV19
D: .
size: .
J: TRBJ1-2

CDR3: CASSSRDRGPPEAFF
DNA: TGTGCCAGCAGCTCACGGGACAGGGGCCCCCCTGAAGCTTTCTTT
V: TRBV7-2
D: TRBD1
size: .
J: TRBJ1-1

CDR3: CSANSDRGTDTQYF
DNA: TGCAGTGCTAACTCGGACAGGGGGACAGATACGCAGTATTTT
V: TRBV20-1
D: TRBD1
size: .
J: TRBJ2-3

CDR3: CASRGSPGLAGSNEQFF
DNA: TGTGCCAGCAGGGGGAGCCCGGGACTAGCGGGATCCAATGAGCAGTTCTTC
V: TRBV12-3/TRBV12-4
D: TRBD2
size: few
J: TRBJ2-1

CDR3: CASSWGTTGEQFF
DNA: TGCGCCAGCAGCTGGGGCACGACAGGAGAGCAGTTCTTC
V: TRBV5-1
D: .
size: .
J: TRBJ2-1

CDR3: CSVDSQSNTGELFF
DNA: TGCAGCGTTGATAGCCAATCGAACACCGGGGAGCTGTTTTTT
V: TRBV29-1
D: .
size: many
J: TRBJ2-2

CDR3: CASSRRDVPTQYF
DNA: TGTGCCAGCAGCCGAAGGGACGTTCCTACGCAGTATTTT
V: TRBV11-1
D: .
size: few
J: TRBJ2-3

CDR3: CSVLLGTTRPNTEAFF
DNA: TGCAGCGTGCTACTCGGGACAACGAGGCCCAACACTGAAGCTTTCTTT
V: TRBV29-1
D: .
size: many
J: TRBJ1-1

CDR3: CASSPRQGMDEQFF
DNA: TGTGCCAGCAGCCCACGACAGGGTATGGATGAGCAGTTCTTC
V: TRBV11-3
D: TRBD1
size: many
J: TRBJ2-1

CDR3: CASSRGGSLSGANVLTF
DNA: TGTGCCAGCAGCAGGGGCGGGAGCCTCTCTGGGGCCAACGTCCTGACTTTC
V: TRBV7-3
D: TRBD2
size: many
J: TRBJ2-6

CDR3: CASSPGGAMNEQYF
DNA: TGTGCCAGCAGCCCCGGCGGGGCGATGAACGAGCAGTACTTC
V: TRBV7-9
D: .
size: .
J: TRBJ2-7

CDR3: CASSYRQEQFF
DNA: TGTGCCAGCAGTTATAGACAGGAGCAGTTCTTC
V: TRBV28
D: .
size: .
J: TRBJ2-1